This T cell receptor (beta chain) was captured in a study of control samples from healthy donors and cancer patients. This clone appeared a single time. Assay used: immunoSEQ multiplex PCR; TCRdb lists only in-frame clones, some missing. This table has roughly 200,000 clones, 85% to 95% appearing once. This CDR3 is built from 13 residues. From germline, CDR1 is SGHNT and CDR2 YENEEA. With 2 bases removed from V and 7 bases from J, the gap between germline ends came to 8 bases. This receptor was obtained from a man aged 18 to 29 in good health. The sequencing sample was made of blood. The chain recombines TRBV11-3 with TRBJ1-4, with no clear D. The CDR3 sequence is CASSLNPGEKLFF. The CDR3 bases are TGTGCCAGCAGCTTAAATCCAGGTGAAAAACTGTTTTTT.